This T cell receptor beta chain was identified in a study of T cell responses to AZD1222 COVID-19 vaccine. Profiling relied on immunoSEQ multiplex PCR, and the TCRdb table lists in-frame clones only, not all of them. The sample lists about 120,000 clones; 70% to 90% were seen once. This clone was seen a handful of times. Germline CDR1 reads LNHDA; CDR2 reads SQIVND (reference sequence). This CDR3 has 13 amino acids. Trimming cost V 5 bases and J 7 bases, with 14 bases left between them. This sample comprised peripheral blood, obtained on day 0 of AZD1222 vaccination. The receptor was isolated from an adult in good health. V gene TRBV19 combines with J gene TRBJ1-1, with a weak D call TRBD1 (6 bases). CDR3 bases: TGTGCCAGTAGTTCTGGGGGGGCGGGTGAAGCTTTCTTT. Residues: CASSSGGAGEAFF. Drawing the rest from reference TRBV19 and TRBJ1-1, the complete variable domain is DGGITQSPKYLFRKEGQNVTLSCEQNLNHDAMYWYRQDPGQGLRLIYYSQIVNDFQKGDIAEGYSVSREKKESFPLTVTSAQKNPTAFYLCASSSGGAGEAFFGQGTRLTVV.